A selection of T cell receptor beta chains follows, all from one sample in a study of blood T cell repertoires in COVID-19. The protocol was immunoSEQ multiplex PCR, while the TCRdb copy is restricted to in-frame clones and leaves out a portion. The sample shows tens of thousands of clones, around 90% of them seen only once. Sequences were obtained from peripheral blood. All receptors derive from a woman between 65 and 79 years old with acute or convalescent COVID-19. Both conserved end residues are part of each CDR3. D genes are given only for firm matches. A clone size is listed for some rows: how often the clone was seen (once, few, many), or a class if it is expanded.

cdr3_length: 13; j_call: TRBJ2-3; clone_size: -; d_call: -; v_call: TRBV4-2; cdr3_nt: TGTGCCAGCAGCCAAGGTCAGGGGGGTACGCAGTATTTT; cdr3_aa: CASSQGQGGTQYF
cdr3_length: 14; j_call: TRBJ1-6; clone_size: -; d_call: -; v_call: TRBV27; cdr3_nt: TGTGCCAGCAGTCCCGTCGGGGGGAATTCACCCCTCCACTTT; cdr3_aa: CASSPVGGNSPLHF
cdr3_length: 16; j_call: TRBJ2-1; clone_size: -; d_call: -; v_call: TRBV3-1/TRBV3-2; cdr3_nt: TGTGCCAGCAGCCAAGTGGTCTTGAGATCCTACAATGAGCAGTTCTTC; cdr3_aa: CASSQVVLRSYNEQFF
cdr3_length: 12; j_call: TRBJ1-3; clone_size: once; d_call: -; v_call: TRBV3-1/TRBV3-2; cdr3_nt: TGTGCCAGCAGCCCCACATCGAATACCATATATTTT; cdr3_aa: CASSPTSNTIYF
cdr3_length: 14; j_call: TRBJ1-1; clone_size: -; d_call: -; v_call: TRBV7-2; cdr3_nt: TGTGCCAGCAGCTTATACAGCGGGAACACTGAAGCTTTCTTT; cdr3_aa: CASSLYSGNTEAFF
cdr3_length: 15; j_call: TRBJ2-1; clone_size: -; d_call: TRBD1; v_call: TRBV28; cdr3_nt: TGTGCCAGCAGACAGGGGCTAGCCACTTACAATGAGCAGTTCTTC; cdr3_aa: CASRQGLATYNEQFF
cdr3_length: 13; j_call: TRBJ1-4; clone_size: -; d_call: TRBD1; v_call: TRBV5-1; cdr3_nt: TGCGCCAGTGGGACAGGGTTGAGTGAAAAACTGTTTTTT; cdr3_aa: CASGTGLSEKLFF
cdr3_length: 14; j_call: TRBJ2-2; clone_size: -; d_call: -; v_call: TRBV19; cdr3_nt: TGTGCCAGTAGTATAAACAGGAACACCGGGGAGCTGTTTTTT; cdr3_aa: CASSINRNTGELFF
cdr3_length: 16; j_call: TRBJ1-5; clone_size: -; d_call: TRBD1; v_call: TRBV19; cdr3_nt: TGTGCCAGTAGTTTGACGGGGGGGACAGGCAATCAGCCCCAGCATTTT; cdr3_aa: CASSLTGGTGNQPQHF
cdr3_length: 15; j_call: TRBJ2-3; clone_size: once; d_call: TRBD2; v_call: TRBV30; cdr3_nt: TGTGCCTGGAGTGTAGGAGGCGGGAGGTGGGCCCAACAGTATTTT; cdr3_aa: CAWSVGGGRWAQQYF
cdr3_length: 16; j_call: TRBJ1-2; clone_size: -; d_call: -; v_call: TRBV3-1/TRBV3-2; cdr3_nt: TGTGCCAGCAGCCAACCTGAGAGGACAGCTAACTATGGCTACACCTTC; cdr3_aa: CASSQPERTANYGYTF
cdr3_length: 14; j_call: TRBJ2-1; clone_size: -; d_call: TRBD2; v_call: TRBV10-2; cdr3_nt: TGCGCCACTTCCGAAACCGGGACTAGCAATGAGCAGTTCTTC; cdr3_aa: CATSETGTSNEQFF
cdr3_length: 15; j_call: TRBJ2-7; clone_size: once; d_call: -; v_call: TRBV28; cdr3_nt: TGTGCCAGCAGCCTCGGCGGGGCTAGCAGCTACGAGCAGTACTTC; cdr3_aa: CASSLGGASSYEQYF
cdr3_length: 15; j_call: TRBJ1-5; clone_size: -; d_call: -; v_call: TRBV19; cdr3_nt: TGTGCCAGTAGAACTTTGGGGGAGGGCAATCAGCCCCAGCATTTT; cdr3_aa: CASRTLGEGNQPQHF
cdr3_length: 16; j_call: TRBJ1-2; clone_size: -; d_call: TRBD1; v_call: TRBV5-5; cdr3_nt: TGTGCCAGCAGCCGGACAGGGGGCTTTGCTAACTATGGCTACACCTTC; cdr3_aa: CASSRTGGFANYGYTF
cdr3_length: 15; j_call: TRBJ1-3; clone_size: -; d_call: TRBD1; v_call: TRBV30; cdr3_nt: TGTGGGACAGGGGTTGGGGTTGACTCTGGAAACACCATATATTTT; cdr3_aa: CGTGVGVDSGNTIYF
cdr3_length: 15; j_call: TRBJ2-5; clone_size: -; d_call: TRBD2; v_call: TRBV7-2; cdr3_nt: TGTGCCAGCAGCCCTCCCGGGACTAAACGAGAGACCCAGTACTTC; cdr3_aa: CASSPPGTKRETQYF
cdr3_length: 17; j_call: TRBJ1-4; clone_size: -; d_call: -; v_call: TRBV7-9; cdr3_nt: TGTGCCAGCAGCTTAGCGTATTTCGAGGGTTTAGGCGAAAAACTGTTTTTT; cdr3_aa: CASSLAYFEGLGEKLFF
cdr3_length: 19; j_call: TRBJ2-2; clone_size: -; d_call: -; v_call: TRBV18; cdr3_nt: TGTGCCAGCTCCATCACCCCTATGGGCAGCCATACGAACACCGGGGAGCTGTTTTTT; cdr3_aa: CASSITPMGSHTNTGELFF
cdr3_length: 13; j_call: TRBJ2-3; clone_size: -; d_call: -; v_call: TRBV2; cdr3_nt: TGTGCCAGCAGGATACAGGGCACAGATACGCAGTATTTT; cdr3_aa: CASRIQGTDTQYF
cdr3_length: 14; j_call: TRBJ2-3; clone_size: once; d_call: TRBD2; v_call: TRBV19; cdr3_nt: TGTGCCAGTAGTATTTTTAGCGGGACAGATACGCAGTATTTT; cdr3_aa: CASSIFSGTDTQYF
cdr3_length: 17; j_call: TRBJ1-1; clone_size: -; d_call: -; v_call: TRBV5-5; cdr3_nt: TGTGCCAGCAGCTTGGGGTCGCAGGGAGGGTGGAGAACTGAAGCTTTCTTT; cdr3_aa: CASSLGSQGGWRTEAFF
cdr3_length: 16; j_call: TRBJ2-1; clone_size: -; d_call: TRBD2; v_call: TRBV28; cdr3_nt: TGTGCCAGCAGTTTCGGTCAGCGGGACCGATACAATGAGCAGTTCTTC; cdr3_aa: CASSFGQRDRYNEQFF
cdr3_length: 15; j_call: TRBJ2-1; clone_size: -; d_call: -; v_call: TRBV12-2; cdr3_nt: TGTGCAAGTCGCCGGGCGTTAGCGGGAGTCAATGAGCAGTTCTTC; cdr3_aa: CASRRALAGVNEQFF
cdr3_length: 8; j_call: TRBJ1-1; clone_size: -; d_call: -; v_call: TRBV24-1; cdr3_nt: TGTGCCACCAGATCTTCTTTCTTT; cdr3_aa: CATRSSFF
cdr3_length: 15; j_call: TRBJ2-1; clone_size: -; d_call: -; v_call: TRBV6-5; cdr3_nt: TGTGCCAGCAGGGCCCGGGGGAGCTCCTACAATGAGCAGTTCTTC; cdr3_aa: CASRARGSSYNEQFF
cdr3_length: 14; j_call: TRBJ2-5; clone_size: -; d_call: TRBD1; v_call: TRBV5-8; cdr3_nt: TGTGCCAGCAGCCAGACAGGGGACGGAGAGACCCAGTACTTC; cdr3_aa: CASSQTGDGETQYF
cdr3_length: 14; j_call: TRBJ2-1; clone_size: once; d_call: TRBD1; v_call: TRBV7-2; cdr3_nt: TGTGCCAGCAGCCATGGGGACAGGGGGGGTGAGCAGTTCTTC; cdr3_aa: CASSHGDRGGEQFF
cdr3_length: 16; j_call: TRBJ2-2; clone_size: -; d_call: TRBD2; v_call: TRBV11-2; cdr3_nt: TGTGCCAGCAGCTCCCTAGCGGTAATAAACACCGGGGAGCTGTTTTTT; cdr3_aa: CASSSLAVINTGELFF
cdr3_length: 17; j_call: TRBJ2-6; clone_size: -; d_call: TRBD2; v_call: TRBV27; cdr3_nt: TGTGCCAGCAGTTTAGTTAGCGGGAACTCTGGGGCCAACGTCCTGACTTTC; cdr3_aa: CASSLVSGNSGANVLTF
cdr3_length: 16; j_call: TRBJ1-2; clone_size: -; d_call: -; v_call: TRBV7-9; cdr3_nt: TGTGCCAGCAGCTTAGTTGGTGGACAAGGAAAGTATGGCTACACCTTC; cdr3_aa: CASSLVGGQGKYGYTF
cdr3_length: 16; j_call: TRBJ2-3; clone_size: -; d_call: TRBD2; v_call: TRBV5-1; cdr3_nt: TGCGCCAGCAGCCGTAGCGGGGACCCATCCACAGATACGCAGTATTTT; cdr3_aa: CASSRSGDPSTDTQYF
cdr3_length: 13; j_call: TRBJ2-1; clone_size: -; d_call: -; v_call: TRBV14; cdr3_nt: TGTGCCAGCAGCCTCGTGCTCCGGGGAGAGCAGTTCTTC; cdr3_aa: CASSLVLRGEQFF
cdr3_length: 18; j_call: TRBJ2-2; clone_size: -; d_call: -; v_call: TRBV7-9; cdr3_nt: TGTGCCAGCAGCGTCCCCCCGACTGTTGACAGGGACTCCGGGGAGCTGTTTTTT; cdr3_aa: CASSVPPTVDRDSGELFF
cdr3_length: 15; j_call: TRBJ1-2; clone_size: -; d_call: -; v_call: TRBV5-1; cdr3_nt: TGCGCCAGCAGCTTTTCCGGCCAAGGGGGTCATGGCTACACCTTC; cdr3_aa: CASSFSGQGGHGYTF
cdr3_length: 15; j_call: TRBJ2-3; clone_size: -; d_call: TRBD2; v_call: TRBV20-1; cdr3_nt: TGCAGTGCTAGTCGACTAGCGGGAGCGACAGATACGCAGTATTTT; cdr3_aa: CSASRLAGATDTQYF
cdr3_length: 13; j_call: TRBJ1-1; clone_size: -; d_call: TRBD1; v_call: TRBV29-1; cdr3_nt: TGCAGCGTTACCACAGGGGGAAACACTGAAGCTTTCTTT; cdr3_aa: CSVTTGGNTEAFF
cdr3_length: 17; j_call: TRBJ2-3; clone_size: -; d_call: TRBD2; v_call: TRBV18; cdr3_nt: TGTGCCAGCTCACCACTAATAGCGGGCAGCAGCACAGATACGCAGTATTTT; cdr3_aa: CASSPLIAGSSTDTQYF
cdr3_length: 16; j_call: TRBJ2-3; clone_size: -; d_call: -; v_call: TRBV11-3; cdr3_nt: TGTGCCAGCAGCTTAGATACCGGGGAACGCACAGATACGCAGTATTTT; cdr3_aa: CASSLDTGERTDTQYF
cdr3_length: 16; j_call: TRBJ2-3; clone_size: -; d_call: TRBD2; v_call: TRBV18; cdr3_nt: TGTGCCAGCTCACCCTTAGCGGGAGGGCCCTCAGATACGCAGTATTTT; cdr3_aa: CASSPLAGGPSDTQYF
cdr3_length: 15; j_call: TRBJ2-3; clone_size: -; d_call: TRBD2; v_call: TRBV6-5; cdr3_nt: TGTGCCAGCAAGAGACGACTAGCCGGAGGGGATACGCAGTATTTT; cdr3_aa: CASKRRLAGGDTQYF
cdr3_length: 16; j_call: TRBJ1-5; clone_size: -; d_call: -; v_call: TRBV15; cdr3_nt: TGTGCCACCAGCCCCCCGAGGACAGAAAGCAATCAGCCCCAGCATTTT; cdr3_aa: CATSPPRTESNQPQHF
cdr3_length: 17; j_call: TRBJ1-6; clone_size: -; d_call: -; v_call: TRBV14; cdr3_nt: TGTGCCAGCAGCCAAGATCTCCTGAGCTCCTATAATTCACCCCTCCACTTT; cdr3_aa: CASSQDLLSSYNSPLHF
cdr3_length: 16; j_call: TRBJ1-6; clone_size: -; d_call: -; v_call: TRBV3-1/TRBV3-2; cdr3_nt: TGTGCCAGCAGCCAGGTAGGGGTGGCCTATAATTCACCCCTCCACTTT; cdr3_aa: CASSQVGVAYNSPLHF
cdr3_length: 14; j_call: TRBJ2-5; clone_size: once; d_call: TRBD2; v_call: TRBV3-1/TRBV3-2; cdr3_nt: TGTGCCAGCAGCCCGCGGGAGGGCCGGGAGACCCAGTACTTC; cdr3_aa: CASSPREGRETQYF
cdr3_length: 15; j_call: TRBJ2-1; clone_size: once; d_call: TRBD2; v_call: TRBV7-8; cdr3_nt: TGTGCCAGCAGCTTTGTAGCGGGAGGGTACAATGAGCAGTTCTTC; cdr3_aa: CASSFVAGGYNEQFF
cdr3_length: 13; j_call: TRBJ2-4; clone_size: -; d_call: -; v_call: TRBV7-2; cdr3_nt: TGTGCCAGCAGCTTAGCGAGGCGGGACATTCAGTACTTC; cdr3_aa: CASSLARRDIQYF
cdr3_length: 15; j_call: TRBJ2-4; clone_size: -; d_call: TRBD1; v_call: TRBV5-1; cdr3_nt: TGCGCCAGTTCCATTGCCGGGACAGGGGTGGGCATTCAGTACTTC; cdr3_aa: CASSIAGTGVGIQYF